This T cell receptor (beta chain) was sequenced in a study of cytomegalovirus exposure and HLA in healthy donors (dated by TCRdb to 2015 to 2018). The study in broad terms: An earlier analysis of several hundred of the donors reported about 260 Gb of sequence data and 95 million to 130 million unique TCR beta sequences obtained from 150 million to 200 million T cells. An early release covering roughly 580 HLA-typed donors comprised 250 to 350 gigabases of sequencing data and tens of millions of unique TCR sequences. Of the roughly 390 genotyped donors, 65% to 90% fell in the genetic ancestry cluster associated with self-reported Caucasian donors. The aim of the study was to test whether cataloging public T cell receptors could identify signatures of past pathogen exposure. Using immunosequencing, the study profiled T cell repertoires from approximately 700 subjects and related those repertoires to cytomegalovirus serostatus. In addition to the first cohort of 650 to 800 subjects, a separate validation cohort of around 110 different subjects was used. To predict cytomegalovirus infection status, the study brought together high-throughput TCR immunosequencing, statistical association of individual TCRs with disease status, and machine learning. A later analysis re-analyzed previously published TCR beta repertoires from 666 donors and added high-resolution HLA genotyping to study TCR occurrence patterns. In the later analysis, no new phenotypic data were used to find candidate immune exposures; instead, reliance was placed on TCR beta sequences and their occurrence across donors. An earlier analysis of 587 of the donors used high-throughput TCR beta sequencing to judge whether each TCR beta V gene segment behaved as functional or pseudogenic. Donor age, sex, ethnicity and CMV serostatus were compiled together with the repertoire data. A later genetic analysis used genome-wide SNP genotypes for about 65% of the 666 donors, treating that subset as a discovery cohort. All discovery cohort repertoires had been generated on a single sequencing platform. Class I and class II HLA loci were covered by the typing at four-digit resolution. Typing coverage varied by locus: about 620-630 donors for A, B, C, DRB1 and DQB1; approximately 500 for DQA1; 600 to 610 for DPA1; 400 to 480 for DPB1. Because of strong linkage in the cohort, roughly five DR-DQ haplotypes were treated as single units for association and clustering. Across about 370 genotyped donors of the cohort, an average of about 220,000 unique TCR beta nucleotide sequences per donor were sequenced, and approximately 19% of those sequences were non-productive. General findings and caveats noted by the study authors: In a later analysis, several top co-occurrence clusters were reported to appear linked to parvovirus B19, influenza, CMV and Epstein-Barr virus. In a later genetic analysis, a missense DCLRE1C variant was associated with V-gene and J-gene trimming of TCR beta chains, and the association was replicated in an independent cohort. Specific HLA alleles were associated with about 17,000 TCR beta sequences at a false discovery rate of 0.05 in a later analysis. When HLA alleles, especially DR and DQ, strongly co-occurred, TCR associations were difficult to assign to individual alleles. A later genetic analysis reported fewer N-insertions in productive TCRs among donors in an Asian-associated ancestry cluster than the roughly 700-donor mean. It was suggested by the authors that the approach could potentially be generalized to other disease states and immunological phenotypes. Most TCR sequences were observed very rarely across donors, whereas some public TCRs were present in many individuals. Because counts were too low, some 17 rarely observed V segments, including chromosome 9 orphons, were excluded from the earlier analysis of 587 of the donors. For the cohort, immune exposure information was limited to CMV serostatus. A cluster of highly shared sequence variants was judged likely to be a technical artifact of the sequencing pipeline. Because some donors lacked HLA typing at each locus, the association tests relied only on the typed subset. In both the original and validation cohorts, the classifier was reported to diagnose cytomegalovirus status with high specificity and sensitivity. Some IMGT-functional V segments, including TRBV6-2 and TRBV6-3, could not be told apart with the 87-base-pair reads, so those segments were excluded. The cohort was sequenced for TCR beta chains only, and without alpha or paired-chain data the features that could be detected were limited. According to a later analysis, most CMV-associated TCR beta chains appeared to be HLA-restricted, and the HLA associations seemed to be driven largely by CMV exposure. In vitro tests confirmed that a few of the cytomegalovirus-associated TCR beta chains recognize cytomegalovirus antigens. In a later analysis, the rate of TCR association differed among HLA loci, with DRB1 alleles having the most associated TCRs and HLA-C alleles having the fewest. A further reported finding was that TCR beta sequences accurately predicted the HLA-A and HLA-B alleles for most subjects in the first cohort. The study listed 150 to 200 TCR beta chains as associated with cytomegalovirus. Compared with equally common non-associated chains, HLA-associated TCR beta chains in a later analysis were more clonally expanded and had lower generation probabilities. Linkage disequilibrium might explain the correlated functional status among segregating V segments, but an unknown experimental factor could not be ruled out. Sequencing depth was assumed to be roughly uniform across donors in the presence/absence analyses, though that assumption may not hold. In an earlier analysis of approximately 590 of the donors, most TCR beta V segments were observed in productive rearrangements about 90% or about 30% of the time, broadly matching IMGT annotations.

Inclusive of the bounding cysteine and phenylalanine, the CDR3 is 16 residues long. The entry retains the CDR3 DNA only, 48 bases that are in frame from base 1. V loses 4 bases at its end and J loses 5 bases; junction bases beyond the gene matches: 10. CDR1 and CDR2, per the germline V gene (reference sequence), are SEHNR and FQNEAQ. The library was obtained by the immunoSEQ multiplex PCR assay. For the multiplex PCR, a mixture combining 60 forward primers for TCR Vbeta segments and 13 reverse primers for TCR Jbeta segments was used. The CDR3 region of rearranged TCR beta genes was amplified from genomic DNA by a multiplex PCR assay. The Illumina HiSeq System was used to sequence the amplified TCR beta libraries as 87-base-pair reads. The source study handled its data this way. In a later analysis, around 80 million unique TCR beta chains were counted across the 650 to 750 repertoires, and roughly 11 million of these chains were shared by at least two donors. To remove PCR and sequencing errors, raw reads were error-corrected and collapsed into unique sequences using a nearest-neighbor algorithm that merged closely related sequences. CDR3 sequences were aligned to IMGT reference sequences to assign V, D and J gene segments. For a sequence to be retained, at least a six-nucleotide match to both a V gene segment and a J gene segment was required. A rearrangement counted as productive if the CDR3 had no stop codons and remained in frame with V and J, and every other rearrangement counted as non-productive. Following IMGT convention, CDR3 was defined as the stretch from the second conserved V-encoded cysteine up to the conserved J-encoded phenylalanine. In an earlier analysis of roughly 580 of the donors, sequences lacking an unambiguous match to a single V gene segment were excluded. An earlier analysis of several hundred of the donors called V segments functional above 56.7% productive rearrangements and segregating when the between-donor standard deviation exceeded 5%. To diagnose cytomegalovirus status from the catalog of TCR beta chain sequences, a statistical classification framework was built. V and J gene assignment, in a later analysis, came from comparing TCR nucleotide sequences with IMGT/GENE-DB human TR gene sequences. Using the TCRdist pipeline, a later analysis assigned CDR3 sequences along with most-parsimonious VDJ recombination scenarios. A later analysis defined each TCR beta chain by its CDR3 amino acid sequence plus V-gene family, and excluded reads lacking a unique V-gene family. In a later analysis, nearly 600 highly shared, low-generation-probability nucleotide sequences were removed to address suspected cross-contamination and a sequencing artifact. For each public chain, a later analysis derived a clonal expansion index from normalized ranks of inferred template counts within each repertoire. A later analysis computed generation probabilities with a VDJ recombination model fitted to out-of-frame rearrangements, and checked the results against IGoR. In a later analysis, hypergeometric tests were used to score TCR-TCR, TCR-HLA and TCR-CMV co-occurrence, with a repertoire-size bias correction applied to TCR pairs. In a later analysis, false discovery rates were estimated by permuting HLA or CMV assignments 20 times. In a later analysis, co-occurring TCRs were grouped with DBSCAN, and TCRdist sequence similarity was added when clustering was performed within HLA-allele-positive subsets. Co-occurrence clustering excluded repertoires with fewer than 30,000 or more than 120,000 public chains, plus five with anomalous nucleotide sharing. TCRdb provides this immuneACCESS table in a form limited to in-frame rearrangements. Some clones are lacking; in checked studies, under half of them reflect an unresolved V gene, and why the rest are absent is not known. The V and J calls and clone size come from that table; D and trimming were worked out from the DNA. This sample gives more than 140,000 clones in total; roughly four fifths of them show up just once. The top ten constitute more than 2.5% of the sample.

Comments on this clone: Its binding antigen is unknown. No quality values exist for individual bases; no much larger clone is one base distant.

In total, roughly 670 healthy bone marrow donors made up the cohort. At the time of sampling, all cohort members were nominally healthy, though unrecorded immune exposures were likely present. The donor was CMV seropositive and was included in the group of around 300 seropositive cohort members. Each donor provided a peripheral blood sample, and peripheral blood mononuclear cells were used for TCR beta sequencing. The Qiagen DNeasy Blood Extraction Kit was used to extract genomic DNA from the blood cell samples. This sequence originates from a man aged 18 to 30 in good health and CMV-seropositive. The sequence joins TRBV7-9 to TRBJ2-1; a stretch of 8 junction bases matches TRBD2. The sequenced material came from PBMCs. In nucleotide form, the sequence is TGTGCCAGCAGCTCCCTGACGGGAGGGCCCCACAATGAGCAGTTCTTC. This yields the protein CASSSLTGGPHNEQFF.